This TCR beta chain emerged from a study of blood T cell repertoires in COVID-19. Original data processing: Nucleated cell counts were estimated from reference gene primer amplification. Clones were sequenced by immunoSEQ multiplex PCR, and TCRdb holds only the in-frame ones, with some missing. The V and J calls and the clone size are those of that table, but D and trimming were determined from the DNA. Counted here are around 210,000 clones, around nine tenths occurring once; the ten biggest clones make up around 1.5%. The CDR3 sequence is 16 residues long. The V and J ends lost 7 bases and 4 bases, in that order; junction bases with no gene match: 13. Germline values: CDR1 LGHDT, CDR2 YNNKEL (reference sequence). This clone appeared a single time.

The material sequenced was peripheral blood. V and J are TRBV3-1 (or the pseudogene TRBV3-2) and TRBJ2-1, with 7 bases matching TRBD2. This receptor was obtained from a man aged 18 to 35 with active or convalescent COVID-19. CDR3 sequence: CASTPTLAGTYNEQFF. Here the CDR3 DNA reads TGTGCCAGCACCCCGACCTTAGCGGGTACGTACAATGAGCAGTTCTTC.